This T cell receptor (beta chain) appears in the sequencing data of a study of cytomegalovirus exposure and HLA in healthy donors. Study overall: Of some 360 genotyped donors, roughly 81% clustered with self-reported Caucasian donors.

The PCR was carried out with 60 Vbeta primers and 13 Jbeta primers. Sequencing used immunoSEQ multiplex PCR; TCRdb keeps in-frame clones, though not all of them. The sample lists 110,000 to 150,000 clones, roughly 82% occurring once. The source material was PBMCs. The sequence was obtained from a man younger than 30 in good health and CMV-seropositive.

CDR3 loop: CASSEQVYQETQYF. The CDR3 nucleotides are TGTGCCAGCAGTGAACAGGTGTACCAAGAGACCCAGTACTTC. This chain links TRBV6-1 with TRBJ2-5; D unclear. Germline values: CDR1 MNHNS, CDR2 SASEGT. The CDR3 is 14 amino acids. Trimming stripped 2 bases from V and 0 bases from J, with 7 bases between.